The next 16 T cell receptor beta chains were all read from a single sample in a study of post-analysis software for immune sequencing data. Study-level points and caveats: Patients had higher frequencies than controls of about 5 TRBV segments, including TRBV5-6, TRBV5-1 and TRBV20-1.

No cognate antigen is known for these TCRs. Unique molecular identifiers featured in each of the TCR beta cDNA libraries. Each CDR3 protein is one row after TCRdb ran MiXCR on the PCR reads. The table records approximately 570,000 distinct CDR3 sequences, 44% of them present only once. Sequenced: blood. All receptors derive from a girl aged 5-17 years with multiple sclerosis.

This clonotype was counted a single time. The CDR3 DNA follows: TGCAGCGTTGAAAAACAGGGGCCCCCTACAGATACGCAGTATTTT. It specifies CSVEKQGPPTDTQYF. The genes are TRBV29-1 and TRBJ2-3; 7 bases line up with TRBD1. The ends lost 2 bases at V and 3 bases at J; junction bases unmatched: 8. In germline, CDR1 is SQVTM, CDR2 ANQGSEA. The CDR3 has 15 amino acids.

The gene calls are TRBV25-1 and TRBJ1-2; D not resolved. CDR3 length: 12 residues. Germline CDR1 reads MGHDK; CDR2 reads SYGVNS. The ends were cut back, 3 bases at V and 7 bases at J, with 9 bases in the middle. For the CDR3, the DNA is TGTGCCAGCAGTGACAGCCTCGCTGGCTACACCTTC. Translated: CASSDSLAGYTF.

In DNA form, the CDR3 reads TGCAGTGCTCCGGACAGGCGAAGTTTGAGGGAGACCCAGTACTTC. This codes for CSAPDRRSLRETQYF. V gene TRBV20-1 combines with J gene TRBJ2-7, with TRBD1 matching over 7 bases. The DNA end favors TRBJ2-5, so the J call may be wrong. The CDR3 sequence is 15 residues long. Germline V gives CDR1 DFQATT, CDR2 SNEGSKA (reference sequence).

The genes are TRBV6-5 and TRBJ1-5; D is undetermined. In germline, CDR1 is MNHEY, CDR2 SVGAGI. The CDR3 has 12 residues. The V and J ends lost 1 base and 6 bases respectively, with 4 bases between them. Here the CDR3 reads CASSYFGQPQHF. CDR3 sequence (DNA): TGTGCCAGCAGTTACTTCGGTCAGCCCCAGCATTTT.

This rearrangement joins TRBV5-1 to TRBJ1-2; a weak D match, TRBD1 (5 bases). V shed 0 bases and J shed 12 bases, with 12 bases lying between them. The V gene's germline CDR1 is SGHRS and CDR2 YFSETQ. This CDR3 is built from 12 residues. The CDR3 sequence is CASSLDDTGDTF. CDR3 DNA sequence: TGCGCCAGCAGCTTGGACGACACAGGCGACACCTTC.

This clonotype came up a few times. The CDR3 nucleotides are TGTGCCAGCAGTTCCGCCCCCGTGCAGGCCTCCTACGAGCAGTACTTC. It is translated as CASSSAPVQASYEQYF. The chain joins TRBV12-3 or TRBV12-4 to TRBJ2-7; D is undetermined. CDR3 size: 16 residues. Trimming took 4 bases from V and 0 from J, leaving 16 bases between them.

V is TRBV27 and J is TRBJ2-4, with D maybe TRBD2 (6 bases). CDR1 is MNHEY and CDR2 is SMNVEV in the germline V gene (reference sequence). Trimming took off 0 bases at V and 1 base at J, with 13 bases between the two ends. The CDR3 contains 17 residues. The CDR3 region is CASSLSWGSGAKNIQYF. As DNA, the CDR3 is TGTGCCAGCAGTTTATCATGGGGGAGCGGGGCCAAAAACATTCAGTACTTC.

This clonotype was seen more than once but under ten times. The rearrangement uses TRBV20-1 and TRBJ2-5, with 11 bases that match TRBD2. This CDR3 has 12 residues. Germline CDR1 reads DFQATT; CDR2 reads SNEGSKA (reference sequence). CDR3 sequence: CTGTSGQETQYF. CDR3 DNA: TGCACAGGGACTAGCGGACAAGAGACCCAGTACTTC.

The chain is built from TRBV6-1 and TRBJ2-5; D remains ambiguous. The germline V gene has CDR1 MNHNS and CDR2 SASEGT. V lost 7 bases and J 3 bases, leaving 12 bases between the germline ends. This CDR3 has 13 residues. The CDR3 spells CASNKLLEETQYF. The DNA for the CDR3 is TGTGCCAGCAATAAATTGCTGGAAGAGACCCAGTACTTC.

The chain couples TRBV2 to TRBJ2-3; D gene ambiguous. The V end was cut by 3 bases, the J end by 1 base, with 14 bases between. Germline loops: CDR1 SNHLY, CDR2 FYNNEI. This CDR3 region has 16 residues. CDR3 DNA: TGTGCCAGCAGTGATCAGGCCTATAGGGGCACAGATACGCAGTATTTT. It yields the protein CASSDQAYRGTDTQYF.

The J gene is TRBJ2-7, the V gene TRBV18; TRBD1 matches 7 bases. Germline CDR1 and CDR2: KGHSH and LQKENI. The CDR3 is made up of 16 amino acids. V dropped 2 bases and J dropped 2; count of bases not matched to a gene: 9. The CDR3 coding sequence is TGTGCCAGCTCACCAGTCTCGGGACAGCTAACCTACGAGCAGTACTTC. Translation gives CASSPVSGQLTYEQYF.

This clonotype has more than one count but fewer than ten. This rearrangement joins TRBV7-7 to TRBJ2-3; a possible D gene is TRBD2 (6 bases). The CDR3 is 18 residues long. V was shortened by 5 bases and J by 4 bases, with 25 bases between the two germline ends. Germline CDR1 and CDR2: SSHAT and FNYEAQ (reference sequence). The CDR3 region has the DNA TGTGCCAGCAGCCCAGACAATCGGATAGTGCCGGGGGCAGATACGCAGTATTTT. This translates into CASSPDNRIVPGADTQYF.

V is TRBV7-9 and J is TRBJ1-6; tentatively, D is TRBD1 (5 bases). The CDR3 is 14 residues long. V was shortened by 1 base and J by 9 bases, with 10 bases between the two germline ends. Germline CDR1 and CDR2: SEHNR and FQNEAQ (reference sequence). CDR3 sequence: CASSLVQGVSPLHF. The DNA of the CDR3 is TGTGCCAGCAGCTTAGTTCAGGGTGTTTCACCCCTCCACTTT.

The chain has TRBV11-2 and TRBJ1-1; TRBD1 agrees at 8 bases. Per the germline V gene, CDR1 is SGHAT and CDR2 is FQNNGV. The CDR3 runs to 14 residues. Germline trimming cut 4 bases from V and 1 base from J; bases unmatched to any gene: 2. The CDR3 nucleotides are TGTGCCAGCAGCTCCACAGGGGGGAACACTGAAGCTTTCTTT. This sequence encodes CASSSTGGNTEAFF.

This clonotype has just a few counts. CDR3 nucleotides: TGTGCCAGCAGCGAGAAACTAGCGGGGGGCAATGAGCAGTTCTTC. Its protein is CASSEKLAGGNEQFF. The chain has TRBV9 and TRBJ2-1; 12 bases are shared with TRBD2. The V segment lost 3 bases and the J segment 6 bases; nucleotides outside the gene matches: 4. This CDR3 has 15 amino acids. Per the germline V gene, CDR1 is SGDLS and CDR2 is YYNGEE.

This clonotype occurred a few times. The chain recombines TRBV11-2 with TRBJ2-1; 9 bases agree with TRBD2. Germline lookup yields CDR1 SGHAT and CDR2 FQNNGV. The CDR3 runs to 16 residues. Unmatched junction bases numbered 16, after V lost 7 bases and J lost 9 bases. The CDR3 region is CASNLPLAGSSSEQFF. In DNA form, the CDR3 reads TGTGCCAGCAACTTGCCTCTAGCGGGGAGTAGTAGTGAGCAGTTCTTC.